The table lists the clone carrying this T cell receptor (beta chain) with a few counts. This entry belongs to a study of T-cell reconstitution after alpha-beta-depleted transplantation in children. Unique molecular identifiers featured in how the TCRbeta library was prepared. A single record per CDR3 protein comes from TCRdb applying MiXCR to the PCR reads. The sample shows 300,000 to 400,000 distinct CDR3 sequences, 23% of them seen only once. Here the sequenced sample was PBMCs, mostly from graft donor cells, taken 180 days after TCRalphabeta/CD19-depleted stem cell transplant. The sequence derives from a male patient between 5 and 17 years old who had a stem cell transplant for acute lymphoblastic leukemia, so the T cells may come from the graft donor.

CDR3 loop: CSARDMTAEQFF. The CDR3 DNA is TGCAGTGCTAGAGATATGACAGCTGAGCAGTTCTTC. The rearrangement links TRBV20-1 to TRBJ2-1; the D gene is possibly TRBD1 (5 bases). The germline V and J ends were trimmed by 0 bases and 9 bases, with 9 bases remaining between them. This CDR3 comprises 12 residues. CDR1 is DFQATT, CDR2 SNEGSKA, per germline (reference sequence).